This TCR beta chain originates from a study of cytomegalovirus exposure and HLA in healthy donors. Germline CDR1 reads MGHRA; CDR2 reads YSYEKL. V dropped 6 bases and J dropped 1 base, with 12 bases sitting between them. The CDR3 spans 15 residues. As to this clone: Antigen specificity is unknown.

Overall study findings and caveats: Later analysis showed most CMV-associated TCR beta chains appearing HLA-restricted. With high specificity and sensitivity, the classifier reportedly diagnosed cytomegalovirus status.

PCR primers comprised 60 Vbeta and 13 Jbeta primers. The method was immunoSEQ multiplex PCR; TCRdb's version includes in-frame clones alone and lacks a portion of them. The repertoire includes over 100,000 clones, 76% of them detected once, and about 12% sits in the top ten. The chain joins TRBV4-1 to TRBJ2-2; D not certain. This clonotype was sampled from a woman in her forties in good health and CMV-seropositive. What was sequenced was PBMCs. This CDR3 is CASRAIIGNTGELFF. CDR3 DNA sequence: TGCGCCAGCAGAGCCATCATCGGGAACACCGGGGAGCTGTTTTTT.